Sequencing of this T cell receptor beta chain was carried out in a study of blood T cell repertoires in COVID-19. Study context: Sample material is recorded as cDNA or gDNA derived from T cells, B-cell-depleted T cells, or PBMCs.

Study processing details: Amplified reference gene primers provided the basis for estimating nucleated cell counts. Method: immunoSEQ multiplex PCR; TCRdb's copy keeps in-frame clones and lacks some. That table is the source of V, J and clone size, and D and trimming were worked out from the DNA. The sample records around 230,000 clones, 80% to 90% being singletons. Looked up from germline, CDR1 is SEHNR and CDR2 is FQNEAQ (reference sequence). V shed 4 bases and J 4 bases; nucleotides not matched to a gene: 8. This CDR3 has 15 amino acids. This receptor was taken from a woman between 40 and 50 years old with active or convalescent COVID-19. Sequencing was done on a sample of peripheral blood. The chain couples TRBV7-9 to TRBJ1-2, with 8 bases fitting TRBD1. The CDR3 nucleotides read TGTGCCAGCAGCTACTCCGGACAGGGATTCTATGGCTACACCTTC. Translation gives CASSYSGQGFYGYTF.